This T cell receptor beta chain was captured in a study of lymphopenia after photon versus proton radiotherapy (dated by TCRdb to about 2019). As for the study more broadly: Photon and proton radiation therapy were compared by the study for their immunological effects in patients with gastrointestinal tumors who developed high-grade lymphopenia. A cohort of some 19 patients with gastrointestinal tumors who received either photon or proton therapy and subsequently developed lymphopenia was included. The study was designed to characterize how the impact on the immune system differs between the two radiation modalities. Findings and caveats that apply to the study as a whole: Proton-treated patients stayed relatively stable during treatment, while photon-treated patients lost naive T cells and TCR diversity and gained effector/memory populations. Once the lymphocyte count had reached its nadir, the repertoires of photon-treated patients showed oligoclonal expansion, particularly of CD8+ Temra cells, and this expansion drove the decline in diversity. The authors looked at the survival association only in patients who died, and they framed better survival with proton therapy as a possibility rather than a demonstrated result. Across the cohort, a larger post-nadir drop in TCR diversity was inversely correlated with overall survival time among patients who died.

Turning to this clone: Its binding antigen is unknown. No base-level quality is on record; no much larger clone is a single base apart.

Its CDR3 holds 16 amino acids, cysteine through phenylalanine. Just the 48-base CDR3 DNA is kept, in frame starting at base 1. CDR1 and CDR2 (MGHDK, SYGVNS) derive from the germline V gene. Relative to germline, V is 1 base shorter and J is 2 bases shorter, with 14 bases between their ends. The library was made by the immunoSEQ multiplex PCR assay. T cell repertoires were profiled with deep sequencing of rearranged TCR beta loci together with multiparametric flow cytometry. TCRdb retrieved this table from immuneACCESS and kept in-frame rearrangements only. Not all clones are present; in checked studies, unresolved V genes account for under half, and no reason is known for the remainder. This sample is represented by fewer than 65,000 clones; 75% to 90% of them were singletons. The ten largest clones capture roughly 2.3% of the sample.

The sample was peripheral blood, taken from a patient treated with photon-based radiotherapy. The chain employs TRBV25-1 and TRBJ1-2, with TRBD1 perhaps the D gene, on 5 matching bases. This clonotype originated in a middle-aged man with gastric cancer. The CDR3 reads CASSESPGRGNYGYTF. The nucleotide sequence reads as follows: TGTGCCAGCAGTGAATCGCCCGGGAGGGGAAACTATGGCTACACCTTC.